Below are 10 T cell receptor beta chains sequenced from a single sample in a study of shared clonotypes between healthy human individuals. Sequencing was performed with immunoSEQ multiplex PCR; in TCRdb, only in-frame clones are kept and a portion is missing. The table has approximately 2.1 million clones, 93% seen once; the top ten hold about 0.39%. The source material was naive CD4+ T cells from PBMCs. The subset denotes: CD45RA+ positively selected. These receptors all stem from a man between 18 and 29 years old in good health. Some clones in this sample may be carry-over from other donors' samples.

A few counts support this clone. This chain links TRBV18 with TRBJ1-1; D is undetermined. V lost 2 bases, J lost 1 base, and 8 bases lay in between. Germline V gives CDR1 KGHSH, CDR2 LQKENI. CDR3 size: 14 residues. This CDR3 is CASSPNTENTEAFF. CDR3 bases: TGTGCCAGCTCACCAAACACAGAGAACACTGAAGCTTTCTTT.

The chain employs TRBV4-1 and TRBJ2-5; D is perhaps TRBD1 (6 bases). The CDR3 covers 20 residues. Trimming removed 3 bases at V and 1 base at J, with 27 bases between. Germline CDR1 is MGHRA and CDR2 is YSYEKL. This CDR3 reads CASSQVAVAGSRGGQETQYF. CDR3 DNA: TGCGCCAGCAGCCAGGTTGCCGTGGCAGGGTCTCGAGGGGGCCAAGAGACCCAGTACTTC.

The V call is TRBV29-1, the J call TRBJ2-1, with D possibly TRBD2 on 6 matching bases. In germline, CDR1 is SQVTM, CDR2 ANQGSEA. Between the trimmed V and J ends, which lost 5 bases and 4 bases, there was a span of 12 bases. The CDR3 is 13 amino acids. The CDR3 spells CSVYDGSYNEQFF. For the CDR3, the DNA is TGCAGCGTTTACGACGGGAGTTACAATGAGCAGTTCTTC.

The V gene is TRBV5-1, the J gene TRBJ1-4; 8 nucleotides align to TRBD1. There are 14 residues in the CDR3. J lost 10 bases, V lost 4 bases, and 9 bases had no gene match. Germline V gene data show CDR1 as SGHRS and CDR2 as YFSETQ. This CDR3 is CASSRGQDRAKLFF. As DNA, the CDR3 is TGCGCCAGCAGCCGGGGACAGGATAGGGCAAAACTGTTTTTT.

The chain couples TRBV9 to TRBJ2-7; either TRBD1 or TRBD2 may fit D (6 bases each). The V gene's germline CDR1 is SGDLS and CDR2 YYNGEE. This CDR3 has 15 residues. V was shortened by 0 bases and J by 4 bases, with 14 bases between the two germline ends. The CDR3 here is CASSVGQGRPYEQYF. In DNA, the CDR3 is TGTGCCAGCAGCGTAGGCCAGGGGAGGCCGTACGAGCAGTACTTC.

This chain joins TRBV9 and TRBJ1-1; D gene unclear. This CDR3 has 15 amino acids. In germline, CDR1 is SGDLS, CDR2 YYNGEE. The V gene lost 0 bases and the J gene lost 0 bases, with 9 bases spanning the gap. CDR3 nucleotides: TGTGCCAGCAGCGTAGCTGGGCGGCTGAACACTGAAGCTTTCTTT. Translated, it gives CASSVAGRLNTEAFF.

The rearrangement joins TRBV28 to TRBJ2-7, with 7 bases that match TRBD1. Germline-derived CDR1 and CDR2 are MDHEN and SYDVKM. The J segment lost 3 bases and the V segment lost 7 bases, leaving 12 bases of the junction unmatched. The CDR3 sequence is 15 residues long. The CDR3 coding sequence is TGTGCCAGCACCGACCCCGGGACAGCAATCTACGAGCAGTACTTC. This gives the protein CASTDPGTAIYEQYF.

The chain uses TRBV6-5 and TRBJ2-7, with D tentatively TRBD2 (5 bases). The germline V gene encodes CDR1 MNHEY and CDR2 SVGAGI. Trimming removed 4 bases at V and 3 bases at J, with 13 bases between. The CDR3 has 14 amino acids. The chain's CDR3 is CASSSSGLSYEQYF. CDR3 bases: TGTGCCAGCAGTTCCTCCGGACTGAGCTACGAGCAGTACTTC.

The gene calls are TRBV28 and TRBJ1-3, with D uncertain. The CDR3 covers 19 residues. From germline, CDR1 is MDHEN and CDR2 SYDVKM. V was clipped by 4 bases and J by 5 bases, with 27 bases between them. The CDR3, as DNA: TGTGCCAGCAGTTCGCCGGGAAGTGGAACAGTGTATCGGAGAAACACCATATATTTT. Protein sequence: CASSSPGSGTVYRRNTIYF.

The gene calls are TRBV27 and TRBJ1-2, with TRBD1 matching 9 bases. The V gene's germline CDR1 is MNHEY and CDR2 SMNVEV (reference sequence). CDR3 length: 12 amino acids. V gave up 4 bases and J gave up 8 bases; unmatched junction bases: 2. CDR3 region: CASSYRGQGYTF. In nucleotides, the CDR3 is TGTGCCAGCAGTTACAGGGGGCAGGGCTACACCTTC.